A single sample is the source of the 10 T cell receptor beta chains below, sequenced in a study of identical twins. TCRdb used MiXCR to reprocess the 5' RACE reads, holding one entry per CDR3 protein. This sample has around 1.7 million distinct CDR3 sequences; about 31% occur once, and the top ten carry less than 0.35%. Source material: cord blood. The receptors stem from a newborn girl in good health.

This clonotype has only a few counts. The rearrangement uses TRBV28 and TRBJ2-1, with TRBD2 matching over 9 bases. Germline V gene data show CDR1 as MDHEN and CDR2 as SYDVKM. V dropped 4 bases and J dropped 7; count of bases not matched to a gene: 8. The CDR3 extends over 15 amino acids. The CDR3, as DNA: TGTGCCAGCAGTTCCCTAGCGGGATTTATAAATGAGCAGTTCTTC. Protein sequence: CASSSLAGFINEQFF.

This clonotype turned up a few times. V usage is TRBV5-1 and J usage is TRBJ1-6; D is undetermined. Per germline, CDR1 SGHRS and CDR2 YFSETQ. V lost 4 bases and J 7 bases, leaving 15 bases between the germline ends. This CDR3 comprises 15 residues. The CDR3 nucleotides are TGCGCCAGCAGCATGGGTCCGTTCGGGAATTCACCCCTCCACTTT. The encoded protein is CASSMGPFGNSPLHF.

As regards this clonotype: Relative to the germline gene, one junction end is altered; a read error may explain this. The chain combines TRBV20-1 with TRBJ1-5; D is possibly TRBD1 (6 bases). CDR1 and CDR2 (germline): DFQATT, SNEGSKA (reference sequence). The CDR3 spans 14 residues. CDR3 protein: CSARGPDSNQPQRF. The CDR3, as DNA: TGCAGTGCTAGGGGCCCGGACAGTAATCAGCCCCAGCGTTTT.

This clonotype was detected only a few times. The V and J genes are TRBV5-1 and TRBJ1-1; a possible D gene is TRBD1 (5 bases). The V end lost 1 base, the J end lost 4 bases, and 17 bases lay between the germline ends. Germline V gene lookup returns CDR1 SGHRS and CDR2 YFSETQ. The CDR3 length is 16 residues. CDR3 bases: TGCGCCAGCAGCTTGACTACTACGGGGGGTCGCACTGAAGCTTTCTTT. Its protein product is CASSLTTTGGRTEAFF.

The sample holds a few counts of this clonotype. V usage is TRBV25-1 and J usage is TRBJ2-3; 16 nucleotides align to TRBD2. Germline values: CDR1 MGHDK, CDR2 SYGVNS. V was pared by 4 bases and J by 7 bases, with 5 bases of the junction left unmatched. The length of the CDR3 is 16 residues. In DNA form, the CDR3 reads TGTGCCAGCAGTGCCGGGACTAGCGGGGGGGCGTATACGCAGTATTTT. This translates into CASSAGTSGGAYTQYF.

The chain combines TRBV5-4 with TRBJ2-7; 11 nucleotides match TRBD2. Germline V gene sequence: CDR1 SGHNT, CDR2 YYREEE (reference sequence). CDR3 length: 17 residues. The V segment lost 0 bases and the J segment 0 bases; nucleotides outside the gene matches: 5. The chain's CDR3 is CASSLGLAGRSSYEQYF. The CDR3 nucleotides read TGTGCCAGCAGCTTGGGACTAGCGGGAAGGTCCTCCTACGAGCAGTACTTC.

This sequence joins TRBV4-1 and TRBJ2-2; 10 nucleotides line up with TRBD1. CDR3 length: 15 residues. The ends lost 4 bases at V and 6 bases at J; junction bases unmatched: 5. The germline V gene encodes CDR1 MGHRA and CDR2 YSYEKL. The CDR3 spells CASSPGTGVAGELFF. As DNA, the CDR3 is TGCGCCAGCAGCCCAGGGACAGGGGTGGCCGGGGAGCTGTTTTTT.

Many counts were recorded for this clonotype. V usage is TRBV14 and J usage is TRBJ2-1, with 10 positions matching TRBD2. Germline V CDR1 and CDR2: SGHDN, FVKESK. The CDR3 loop spans 16 amino acids. J lost 2 bases, V lost 2 bases, and 3 bases had no gene match. CDR3 in DNA: TGTGCCAGCAGCCAAACCGGGACTAGCGCCTACAATGAGCAGTTCTTC. Translating gives CASSQTGTSAYNEQFF. The full variable domain, its missing parts supplied by reference TRBV14 and TRBJ2-1, is EAGVTQFPSHSVIEKGQTVTLRCDPISGHDNLYWYRRVMGKEIKFLLHFVKESKQDESGMPNNRFLAERTGGTYSTLKVQPAELEDSGVYFCASSQTGTSAYNEQFFGPGTRLTVL.

The chain joins TRBV12-3 or TRBV12-4 to TRBJ2-3; weak D call: TRBD2 (5 bases). The CDR3 runs 14 residues. The ends were cut back, 6 bases at V and 6 bases at J, with 16 bases in the middle. In DNA form, the CDR3 reads TGTGCCAGCAGCCATGCCGAGGGTGTGGATACGCAGTATTTT. Translated: CASSHAEGVDTQYF.

The chain employs TRBV27 and TRBJ2-1, with D perhaps matching TRBD2 (5 bases). From germline, CDR1 is MNHEY and CDR2 SMNVEV (reference sequence). The V end was cut by 5 bases, the J end by 8 bases, with 19 bases between. This CDR3 has 15 amino acids. The CDR3 region has the DNA TGTGCCAGCAGTCCCCTTTCTAGCCTCTCGGATGAGCAGTTCTTC. Its translation is CASSPLSSLSDEQFF.